This T cell receptor beta chain appears in the sequencing data of a study of T-cell memory formation after mild COVID-19. In the study overall: Largely, the TCR clusters proved donor specific.

5'RACE with constant-segment primers built TCRalpha and TCRbeta cDNA libraries with UMIs. TCRdb redid the calling of the 5' RACE reads with MiXCR, one entry per CDR3 protein. The sample shows over 120,000 distinct CDR3 sequences, 6% to 6.5% of them seen only once. The study's findings and limits: Shrinking CD4+ clones were chiefly CM and EM; CD8+ ones were chiefly EMRA. Later expanders leaned CD4+, whereas clones that contracted between day 15 and 85 were balanced CD4/CD8.

The CDR3 is 14 amino acids. In germline, CDR1 is LGHDT, CDR2 YNNKEL (reference sequence). V was pared by 0 bases and J by 4 bases, with 9 bases between. Note on this clonotype: Its matching antigen is unknown.

What was sequenced was PBMCs or a T cell subset sorted from them (not recorded which). The TCR sequence derives from an adult woman who had mild COVID-19 (a few samples of this study predate the infection). Cell type and time point are not known. The chain recombines TRBV3-1 with TRBJ1-1; D remains unclear. CDR3 nucleotide sequence: TGTGCCAGCAGCCAAGAAGGATGGGGCACTGAAGCTTTCTTT. Translating gives CASSQEGWGTEAFF. Filled out from reference TRBV3-1 and TRBJ1-1, the complete variable domain reads DTAVSQTPKYLVTQMGNDKSIKCEQNLGHDTMYWYKQDSKKFLKIMFSYNNKELIINETVPNRFSPKSPDKAHLNLHINSLELGDSAVYFCASSQEGWGTEAFFGQGTRLTVV.